The 6 T cell receptor beta chains given below trace back to one sample, sequenced in a study of shared clonotypes between healthy human individuals (dated by TCRdb to about 2020). CD8 naive samples consisted of CD45RO-negative cells that were positively selected for CCR7, yielding a CD45RA+CCR7+ population without TemRA cells. The protocol used for the library was the immunoSEQ multiplex PCR assay. Sourced from immuneACCESS, this table was stored by TCRdb with only in-frame sequences that have V and J called. A share of the clones is absent; for the studies checked, an unresolved V gene accounts for under half, and the remainder has no known explanation. This sample holds around 1.9 million clones; roughly 93% were observed only once. The ten largest clones capture about 1.7% of the sample. Sample: naive CD8+ T cells from PBMCs. The cell subset or site label of this sample denotes: CD45RA+CCR7+. The origin of the receptors is a man between 18 and 29 years old in good health. Some clones in this sample may be carry-over from other donors' samples.

The rearrangement links TRBV7-2 to TRBJ2-1; possibly TRBD1 for D (5 bases). V was shortened by 2 bases and J by 5 bases, with 13 bases between the two germline ends. The CDR3 totals 15 residues. Germline V gene sequence: CDR1 SGHTA, CDR2 FQGNSA. The CDR3 sequence: CASSLYRLGNNEQFF. The CDR3 DNA reads as TGTGCCAGCAGCTTATACAGGTTAGGTAACAATGAGCAGTTCTTC.

Only one count was recorded for this clone. This chain uses TRBV7-9 with TRBJ2-3; D is ambiguous. The V gene's germline CDR1 is SEHNR and CDR2 FQNEAQ (reference sequence). Trimming removed 5 bases from V and 2 bases from J, with 14 bases in between. The CDR3 loop spans 15 amino acids. The CDR3 is CASSRPGQSTDTQYF. The CDR3 DNA reads TGTGCCAGCAGCCGACCCGGGCAATCCACAGATACGCAGTATTTT.

This chain uses TRBV7-9 with TRBJ2-5; D is unresolved. Per the germline V gene, CDR1 is SEHNR and CDR2 is FQNEAQ (reference sequence). V lost 0 bases and J 5 bases, leaving 10 bases between the germline ends. The CDR3 has 14 residues. CDR3 nucleotide sequence: TGTGCCAGCAGCTTAGCGCTAGGGTCGGAGACCCAGTACTTC. Translated, it gives CASSLALGSETQYF.

The V call is TRBV7-9, the J call TRBJ1-2, with D unresolved. The V gene's germline CDR1 is SEHNR and CDR2 FQNEAQ (reference sequence). The CDR3 totals 14 residues. The V and J ends lost 7 bases and 5 bases respectively, with 17 bases between them. CDR3 bases: TGTGCCAGCAACGATTTTAGTCCTGCTTATGGCTACACCTTC. This gives the protein CASNDFSPAYGYTF.

V and J are TRBV27 and TRBJ2-1; TRBD1 might be the D (6 bases). The germline V and J ends were trimmed by 6 bases and 3 bases, with 15 bases remaining between them. CDR3 length: 15 amino acids. Per germline, CDR1 MNHEY and CDR2 SMNVEV (reference sequence). DNA of the CDR3: TGTGCCAGCAGGGCAGGGGCGACCAACTACAATGAGCAGTTCTTC. This codes for CASRAGATNYNEQFF.

V is TRBV28 and J is TRBJ1-1, with TRBD1 matching 9 bases. V dropped 1 base and J dropped 6; count of bases not matched to a gene: 9. The CDR3 runs to 16 residues. The germline V gene encodes CDR1 MDHEN and CDR2 SYDVKM. The CDR3 DNA follows: TGTGCCAGCAGTTTATTTGCTACAGGGGGCGTTGCTGAAGCTTTCTTT. Translated: CASSLFATGGVAEAFF.